This is a list of T cell receptor beta chains from one sample in a study of shared clonotypes between healthy human individuals. The table came from immunoSEQ multiplex PCR; TCRdb's copy has only in-frame clones and leaves some out. Among about 450,000 clones listed, 79% were seen once. Sequencing was done on a sample of PBMCs. These receptors all come from a woman aged 40 to 50 in good health. Some clones in this sample may be carry-over from other donors' samples. Each CDR3 is given with its conserved first and last residue. D genes are given only for firm matches. Part of the rows lack a size; the others show once, few, many or a class for expanded clones.

clone size,V gene,J gene,D gene,CDR3 length,CDR3 DNA,CDR3 protein
.,TRBV4-3,TRBJ2-3,.,15,TGCGCCAGCAGCCAAAACAGCATTAGCGCAGATACGCAGTATTTT,CASSQNSISADTQYF
many,TRBV11-1,TRBJ2-1,TRBD2,16,TGTGCCAGCAGCTCCTCCGGGACTAGCGGGTACAATGAGCAGTTCTTC,CASSSSGTSGYNEQFF
.,TRBV28,TRBJ1-2,.,17,TGTGCCACCGAGGGGGGGAGAACTGAACCTCGACGGAGGGGCTACACCTTC,CATEGGRTEPRRRGYTF
.,TRBV5-4,TRBJ2-1,.,14,TGTGCCAGCAGCCTTAAGGACCACCTCAATGAGCAGTTCTTC,CASSLKDHLNEQFF
.,TRBV19,TRBJ2-5,.,14,TGTGCCAGTAGTGGATCGGTGCGGGGAGAGACCCAGTACTTC,CASSGSVRGETQYF
.,TRBV2,TRBJ1-5,.,14,TGTGCCAGCAGTGAACTACGGAGCAATCAGCCCCAGCATTTT,CASSELRSNQPQHF
.,TRBV7-8,TRBJ2-7,.,13,TGTGCCAGCAGCTCACAGCTTTCCTACGAGCAGTACTTC,CASSSQLSYEQYF
.,TRBV28,TRBJ2-2,.,14,TGTGCCACCGAGTACAGGGTGAACACCGGGGAGCTGTTTTTT,CATEYRVNTGELFF
.,TRBV5-6,TRBJ1-6,.,15,TGTGCCAGCAGCCGACCGGGACAACCCAATTCACCCCTCCACTTT,CASSRPGQPNSPLHF
.,TRBV27,TRBJ2-6,.,19,TGTGCCAGCAGACGTAATTTTGGCGGGGACTCCTCTGGGGCCAACGTCCTGACTTTC,CASRRNFGGDSSGANVLTF
.,TRBV11-3,TRBJ2-1,TRBD1,13,TGTGCCAGCAGCAAGACAGGGGGCGGTGAGCAGTTCTTC,CASSKTGGGEQFF
.,TRBV4-3,TRBJ2-7,.,16,TGCGCCAGCAGCCAAGTTCTGGGGCGTAGCTCCTACGAGCAGTACTTC,CASSQVLGRSSYEQYF
.,TRBV7-8,TRBJ1-3,.,16,TGTGCCAGCAGCTTAGAGGGACTCAGCTCTGGAAACACCATATATTTT,CASSLEGLSSGNTIYF
once,TRBV29-1,TRBJ2-1,.,14,TGCAGCGTTGAAGCGCGCGAGGGGGTCGATGAGCAGTTCTTC,CSVEAREGVDEQFF
.,TRBV28,TRBJ1-2,.,12,TGTGCCAGCAGTTGGGAGAACTATGGCTACACCTTC,CASSWENYGYTF
many,TRBV29-1,TRBJ2-7,.,12,TGCAGCGTTGAGAGGGGGGCTGGGGAGCAGTACTTC,CSVERGAGEQYF
.,TRBV9,TRBJ1-1,.,13,TGTGCCAGCAGCGCACAACTGAACACTGAAGCTTTCTTT,CASSAQLNTEAFF